The entry that follows covers one TCR beta chain sequence. Its target is not known. Assay: immunoSEQ multiplex PCR; the TCRdb copy retains only in-frame clones and omits some. This table has over 30,000 clones, 82% appearing once. The data are from a study of OX40 agonist ivuxolimab in advanced cancers. About the study: Treatment of patients was with ivuxolimab, an agonistic anti-OX40 (CD134) antibody. Study-level points and caveats: The mean number of expanded clones was higher in CD8+ T cells than in CD4+.

The V gene's germline CDR1 is LNHDA and CDR2 SQIVND (reference sequence). V lost 7 bases and J 0 bases, leaving 19 bases between the germline ends. CDR3 length: 17 residues. The sample was CD4+ or CD8+ T cells sorted from blood, taken in a trial of the OX40 agonist ivuxolimab. The source of this sequence is an adult with an advanced solid tumor such as melanoma, head and neck, liver or kidney cancer. V usage is TRBV19 and J usage is TRBJ1-5; the D is unclear. CDR3 amino acids: CASNRRDKGLSNQPQHF. The CDR3 DNA is TGTGCCAGTAATAGGAGGGATAAAGGCCTTAGCAATCAGCCCCAGCATTTT. Full variable domain (remainder filled in from reference TRBV19 and TRBJ1-5): DGGITQSPKYLFRKEGQNVTLSCEQNLNHDAMYWYRQDPGQGLRLIYYSQIVNDFQKGDIAEGYSVSREKKESFPLTVTSAQKNPTAFYLCASNRRDKGLSNQPQHFGDGTRLSIL.